The rows below give T cell receptor beta chains drawn from one sample of a study of blood T cell repertoires in COVID-19. TCRdb's table, derived via immunoSEQ multiplex PCR, lists solely in-frame clones and lacks some. The sample lists hundreds of thousands of clones, roughly 88% occurring once. Sequenced material: peripheral blood. Receptors were obtained from a woman aged 25 to 39 who had recovered from COVID-19. Each CDR3 is given with its conserved first and last residue. Fields, in order: D gene, clone size, J gene, V gene, CDR3 DNA, CDR3 protein. The D gene is left open where the match is weak. Only part of the rows carry a size: once, few, many, or a class if the clone is expanded.

D: NA; size: NA; J: TRBJ2-1; V: TRBV6-5; DNA: TGTGCCAGCAGTTGGGGACCTGGACAGTTCAATGAGCAGTTCTTC; CDR3: CASSWGPGQFNEQFF
D: NA; size: few; J: TRBJ1-6; V: TRBV5-1; DNA: TGCGCCAGCAGCTGGGGACTGATGTCTTCTTCACCCCTCCACTTT; CDR3: CASSWGLMSSSPLHF
D: TRBD1; size: NA; J: TRBJ2-7; V: TRBV28; DNA: TGTGCCAGCACTACAAGGGGACAGAGCTACGAGCAGTACTTC; CDR3: CASTTRGQSYEQYF
D: NA; size: NA; J: TRBJ2-1; V: TRBV10-3; DNA: TGTGCCATCGGCGGGGTGTTCAATGAGCAGTTCTTC; CDR3: CAIGGVFNEQFF
D: NA; size: NA; J: TRBJ2-2; V: TRBV10-1; DNA: TGCGCCTCTTCGGGGGAAAACACCGGGGAGCTGTTTTTT; CDR3: CASSGENTGELFF
D: TRBD2; size: NA; J: TRBJ2-5; V: TRBV5-1; DNA: TGCGCCAGCAGCTTGGGGACTAGTCAAGAGACCCAGTACTTC; CDR3: CASSLGTSQETQYF
D: TRBD1; size: NA; J: TRBJ2-2; V: TRBV9; DNA: TGTGCCAGCAGCCCCGCCGGGACAGGGGCTTCCGGGGAGCTGTTTTTT; CDR3: CASSPAGTGASGELFF
D: TRBD1; size: NA; J: TRBJ2-7; V: TRBV4-1; DNA: TGCGCCAGCAGCCAAGAGTTTGGGACAGGGGGTACCTACGAGCAGTACTTC; CDR3: CASSQEFGTGGTYEQYF
D: NA; size: NA; J: TRBJ2-7; V: TRBV14; DNA: TGTGCCAGCAGCCAAGCGATCGCTACCTACGAGCAGTACTTC; CDR3: CASSQAIATYEQYF
D: NA; size: NA; J: TRBJ1-2; V: TRBV5-1; DNA: TGCGCCAGCAGCCCTTCCCCGAGTTGGGGCAACTATGGCTACACCTTC; CDR3: CASSPSPSWGNYGYTF
D: TRBD2; size: NA; J: TRBJ2-1; V: TRBV19; DNA: TGTGCCAGTAGTGTACTAGCGGGGAATGAGCAGTTCTTC; CDR3: CASSVLAGNEQFF
D: NA; size: few; J: TRBJ1-2; V: TRBV6-1; DNA: TGTGCCAGCAGTGAATGGCGGAGTTCGGGGGGCTACACCTTC; CDR3: CASSEWRSSGGYTF
D: TRBD1; size: NA; J: TRBJ1-1; V: TRBV18; DNA: TGTGCCAGCTCCCGCGAGGGACAGGGGAGCACTGAAGCTTTCTTT; CDR3: CASSREGQGSTEAFF
D: NA; size: NA; J: TRBJ1-2; V: TRBV3-1/TRBV3-2; DNA: TGTGCCAGCAGGGACCGGACAGCCTACTATGGCTACACCTTC; CDR3: CASRDRTAYYGYTF
D: NA; size: NA; J: TRBJ1-3; V: TRBV5-1; DNA: TGCGCCAGCAGCTGGGTCGGGGGGCGCACAGGAAACACCATATATTTT; CDR3: CASSWVGGRTGNTIYF
D: TRBD1; size: once; J: TRBJ2-1; V: TRBV11-3; DNA: TGTGCCAGCAGCGCGCGGACAGGGAGTGTTGAGCAGTTCTTC; CDR3: CASSARTGSVEQFF
D: NA; size: NA; J: TRBJ1-1; V: TRBV21-1; DNA: TGTGCCAGCAGCAAAAGAAAGGAGAGAACGAACACTGAAGCTTTCTTT; CDR3: CASSKRKERTNTEAFF
D: TRBD1; size: NA; J: TRBJ2-7; V: TRBV11-2; DNA: TGTGCCAGCAGCTCCCGACAGGGTTTGAACACCTACGAGCAGTACTTC; CDR3: CASSSRQGLNTYEQYF
D: NA; size: once; J: TRBJ1-2; V: TRBV28; DNA: TGTGCCAGCCGCCGGGGGGCCGGCTACACCTTC; CDR3: CASRRGAGYTF
D: TRBD2; size: NA; J: TRBJ2-3; V: TRBV27; DNA: TGTGCCAGCAGTTTGTCTTTCTGGCAGCGGGGGGGCCCCGATACGCAGTATTTT; CDR3: CASSLSFWQRGGPDTQYF
D: NA; size: NA; J: TRBJ1-1; V: TRBV28; DNA: TGTGCCAGCAGTACGCTACTTAAAGCTTTCTTT; CDR3: CASSTLLKAFF
D: TRBD2; size: NA; J: TRBJ2-2; V: TRBV6-1; DNA: TGTGCCAGCAGTGAATTTTGGCTAGCGGACACCGGGGAGCTGTTTTTT; CDR3: CASSEFWLADTGELFF
D: NA; size: once; J: TRBJ1-1; V: TRBV5-5; DNA: TGTGCCAGCAGCTTGGGGGACATAATGGGCACTGAAGCTTTCTTT; CDR3: CASSLGDIMGTEAFF
D: NA; size: NA; J: TRBJ2-7; V: TRBV24-1; DNA: TGTGCCACCAGTGGCACCCTTAGCTACGAGCAGTACTTC; CDR3: CATSGTLSYEQYF
D: NA; size: NA; J: TRBJ2-1; V: TRBV27; DNA: TGTGCCAGCAGCCGAGAGGGACTTTTAACGAATGAGCAGTTCTTC; CDR3: CASSREGLLTNEQFF
D: NA; size: NA; J: TRBJ2-3; V: TRBV6-5; DNA: TGTGCCAGCAGTCCGGGGGTCATCAGCACAGATACGCAGTATTTT; CDR3: CASSPGVISTDTQYF
D: NA; size: NA; J: TRBJ1-5; V: TRBV19; DNA: TGTGCCAGTAGTATCCCACTGAGCAATCAGCCCCAGCATTTT; CDR3: CASSIPLSNQPQHF
D: TRBD1; size: NA; J: TRBJ1-1; V: TRBV6-1; DNA: TGTGCCAGCAGTGGCCATGACAGGGAGAGGGGGGCCACTGAAGCTTTCTTT; CDR3: CASSGHDRERGATEAFF
D: NA; size: NA; J: TRBJ2-3; V: TRBV5-1; DNA: TGCGCCAGCCAAATTTCTCCGGGACATAAAACAGATACGCAGTATTTT; CDR3: CASQISPGHKTDTQYF
D: NA; size: NA; J: TRBJ1-6; V: TRBV4-2; DNA: TGTGCCAGCAGCCAGCCGCTACAGGGCTATAATTCACCCCTCCACTTT; CDR3: CASSQPLQGYNSPLHF
D: NA; size: NA; J: TRBJ1-4; V: TRBV6-5; DNA: TGTGCCAGCGGCGAGGGCGGAAAACTGTTTTTT; CDR3: CASGEGGKLFF
D: NA; size: NA; J: TRBJ1-6; V: TRBV5-6; DNA: TGTGCCAGCAGCCTGACAGCTGGTGGTTCACCCCTCCACTTT; CDR3: CASSLTAGGSPLHF
D: TRBD1; size: NA; J: TRBJ2-5; V: TRBV19; DNA: TGTGCCAGTAGTATAGGGTCAGGGGGCGGGGAGACCCAGTACTTC; CDR3: CASSIGSGGGETQYF
D: TRBD1; size: NA; J: TRBJ2-7; V: TRBV5-1; DNA: TGCGCCAGCAGCTTGGGCCTCGGACAGGGCTACGAGCAGTACTTC; CDR3: CASSLGLGQGYEQYF
D: NA; size: few; J: TRBJ1-6; V: TRBV10-3; DNA: TGTGCCACCTCTTTTGGTGGCTCACCCCTCCACTTT; CDR3: CATSFGGSPLHF
D: TRBD1; size: NA; J: TRBJ2-2; V: TRBV7-9; DNA: TGTGCCAGCAGCCCTGTCGACAGGGCGTACACCGGGGAGCTGTTTTTT; CDR3: CASSPVDRAYTGELFF
D: NA; size: NA; J: TRBJ1-2; V: TRBV4-3; DNA: TGCGCCAGCAGCCAAGATATGCTCAGGGGTAACTATGGCTACACCTTC; CDR3: CASSQDMLRGNYGYTF
D: NA; size: NA; J: TRBJ1-5; V: TRBV6-5; DNA: TGTGCCAGCAACCGGCAGGGAGGGCATCAGCCCCAGCATTTT; CDR3: CASNRQGGHQPQHF
D: NA; size: once; J: TRBJ2-7; V: TRBV6-5; DNA: TGTGCCAGCAGTTACTTCGGGTCGCGCTCCTACGAGCAGTACTTC; CDR3: CASSYFGSRSYEQYF
D: NA; size: NA; J: TRBJ2-7; V: TRBV6-5; DNA: TGTGCCAGCAGTACCCCGGGACTGACTTACGAGCAGTACTTC; CDR3: CASSTPGLTYEQYF
D: TRBD2; size: NA; J: TRBJ2-1; V: TRBV24-1; DNA: TGTGCCACCAGTGACCCGACTAGCGGGGGATACAATGAGCAGTTCTTC; CDR3: CATSDPTSGGYNEQFF
D: TRBD2; size: NA; J: TRBJ2-5; V: TRBV3-1/TRBV3-2; DNA: TGTGCCAGCAGCCATACTAGCGGGGGGGACCAAGAGACCCAGTACTTC; CDR3: CASSHTSGGDQETQYF
D: NA; size: NA; J: TRBJ2-3; V: TRBV28; DNA: TGTGCCAGCAGTTTCCGGGGGATAGATACGCAGTATTTT; CDR3: CASSFRGIDTQYF
D: TRBD2; size: few; J: TRBJ2-5; V: TRBV28; DNA: TGTGCCAGCAGTTTCCCCCTAGCGGGTGTCCAAGAGACCCAGTACTTC; CDR3: CASSFPLAGVQETQYF
D: NA; size: NA; J: TRBJ1-1; V: TRBV5-4; DNA: TGTGCCAGCAGCCCCCTTCTGAACACTGAAGCTTTCTTT; CDR3: CASSPLLNTEAFF